A selection of T cell receptor beta chains follows, all from one sample in a study of human T cells and chemical hapten exposure. TCRdb reanalysed the RACE reads using MiXCR and keeps one entry per CDR3 protein. Of some 340,000 distinct CDR3 sequences in the sample, around 7% were seen once. The source material was whole blood, sampled in connection with sensitization to the hapten diphenylcyclopropenone (DPC). All receptors derive from a woman aged 18-35 years with alopecia areata. Some clones in this sample may be carry-over from other donors' samples. Both conserved end residues are part of each CDR3. Fields, in order: clone size, D gene, V gene, J gene, CDR3 protein, CDR3 DNA. The D gene is left open where the match is weak. The size of a clone is reported for some rows only, either as once, few or many, or as a class for expanded clones.

>few|NA|TRBV28|TRBJ2-1
CASSLDAGAVSYNEQFF
TGTGCCAGCAGTTTAGACGCGGGGGCCGTCTCCTACAATGAGCAGTTCTTC
>many|NA|TRBV4-2|TRBJ2-1
CASSQGGAINEQFF
TGTGCCAGCAGCCAAGGGGGAGCGATAAATGAGCAGTTCTTC
>few|NA|TRBV3-1|TRBJ1-5
CASSQGYPSGEANQPQHF
TGTGCCAGCAGCCAAGGATACCCCTCAGGGGAGGCCAATCAGCCCCAGCATTTT
>NA|NA|TRBV9|TRBJ1-1
CASSVGGPAGTEAFF
TGTGCCAGCAGCGTAGGGGGCCCAGCGGGGACTGAAGCTTTCTTT
>NA|NA|TRBV4-1|TRBJ2-4
CASSGRDRSGSDIQYF
TGCGCCAGCAGCGGGAGGGACAGGTCAGGTTCGGACATTCAGTACTTC
>NA|NA|TRBV20-1|TRBJ2-1
CSARDQAGYNEQFF
TGCAGTGCTAGAGATCAGGCCGGCTACAATGAGCAGTTCTTC
>many|NA|TRBV14|TRBJ1-4
CASSQVIGAGEKLFF
TGTGCCAGCAGCCAAGTGATAGGGGCTGGTGAAAAACTGTTTTTT
>few|NA|TRBV20-1|TRBJ2-3
CSAARDGTDTQYF
TGCAGTGCTGCCCGGGACGGGACAGATACGCAGTATTTT
>few|NA|TRBV7-9|TRBJ2-1
CASSFSGASYNEQFF
TGTGCCAGCAGCTTTTCAGGGGCGTCCTACAATGAGCAGTTCTTC
>NA|TRBD1|TRBV6-2/TRBV6-3|TRBJ2-3
CASSYSIRDRETDTQYF
TGTGCCAGCAGTTACTCGATCCGGGACAGGGAGACAGATACGCAGTATTTT
>NA|NA|TRBV2|TRBJ1-5
CASGGHLNQPQHF
TGTGCCAGCGGGGGACACCTCAATCAGCCCCAGCATTTT
>NA|NA|TRBV3-1|TRBJ1-3
CASSQARAGNTIYF
TGTGCCAGCAGCCAGGCCAGGGCCGGAAACACCATATATTTT
>few|TRBD2|TRBV2|TRBJ2-3
CASSENGGARDTQYF
TGTGCCAGCAGTGAGAACGGGGGGGCCAGAGATACGCAGTATTTT
>NA|TRBD2|TRBV10-3|TRBJ2-1
CAISENAGGLGNEQFF
TGTGCCATCAGTGAGAATGCGGGGGGCCTCGGGAATGAGCAGTTCTTC
>few|TRBD1|TRBV7-9|TRBJ2-4
CASSLPGTEKNIQYF
TGTGCCAGCAGCCTCCCTGGGACAGAAAAAAACATTCAGTACTTC
>few|NA|TRBV6-2/TRBV6-3|TRBJ1-6
CASSYSGHPNSPLHF
TGTGCCAGCAGTTACTCGGGACACCCGAATTCACCCCTCCACTTT
>NA|TRBD2|TRBV29-1|TRBJ2-1
CSVEKGLAGYNEQFF
TGCAGCGTTGAGAAGGGACTAGCGGGGTACAATGAGCAGTTCTTC
>NA|NA|TRBV20-1|TRBJ2-1
CSALRGPQGDEQFF
TGCAGTGCTCTCCGGGGGCCTCAGGGGGATGAGCAGTTCTTC
>many|NA|TRBV2|TRBJ1-5
CASLLGGSDNQPQHF
TGTGCCAGCCTCCTGGGCGGGTCCGACAATCAGCCCCAGCATTTT
>few|TRBD1|TRBV29-1|TRBJ1-2
CSVEEEGDRPYGYTF
TGCAGCGTTGAAGAAGAGGGGGACAGACCCTATGGCTACACCTTC
>many|NA|TRBV12-3/TRBV12-4|TRBJ2-7
CASSSYVRRNYEQYF
TGTGCCAGCAGCTCCTACGTTAGGCGGAACTACGAGCAGTACTTC
>NA|NA|TRBV4-3|TRBJ1-4
CASSQTGRQRNEKLFF
TGCGCCAGCAGCCAAACTGGGAGGCAGCGTAATGAAAAACTGTTTTTT
>few|NA|TRBV7-2|TRBJ1-4
CASSPRRAVNEKLFF
TGTGCCAGCAGCCCGAGAAGGGCTGTTAATGAAAAACTGTTTTTT
>many|NA|TRBV20-1|TRBJ1-1
CSAVRGARTLMNTEAFF
TGCAGTGCGGTTCGCGGGGCCCGAACCCTTATGAACACTGAAGCTTTCTTT
>NA|NA|TRBV6-2/TRBV6-3|TRBJ1-1
CASSQYDTEAFF
TGTGCCAGCAGTCAATACGACACTGAAGCTTTCTTT
>NA|NA|TRBV6-5|TRBJ1-5
CASSSNSGQPQHF
TGTGCCAGCAGTTCCAACTCGGGTCAGCCCCAGCATTTT
>many|NA|TRBV6-2/TRBV6-3|TRBJ2-1
CASRPYREGYNEQFF
TGTGCCAGCAGACCTTACAGGGAGGGCTACAATGAGCAGTTCTTC
>few|NA|TRBV5-6|TRBJ1-4
CASSLRGAYEKLFF
TGTGCCAGCAGCTTGAGGGGGGCGTATGAAAAACTGTTTTTT
>NA|NA|TRBV4-3|TRBJ2-2
CASSQGVGVANTGELFF
TGCGCCAGCAGCCAAGGGGTCGGGGTGGCGAACACCGGGGAGCTGTTTTTT
>many|NA|TRBV4-2|TRBJ1-1
CASSQGPATGNTEAFF
TGTGCCAGCAGCCAAGGTCCCGCGACAGGGAACACTGAAGCTTTCTTT
>NA|NA|TRBV10-3|TRBJ1-2
CAISERPANYGYTF
TGTGCCATCAGTGAGCGGCCAGCTAACTATGGCTACACCTTC
>many|NA|TRBV5-1|TRBJ2-7
CASSLALGKYEQYF
TGCGCCAGCAGCTTGGCCCTGGGGAAATACGAGCAGTACTTC
>many|NA|TRBV29-1|TRBJ2-5
CSVWQGAETQYF
TGCAGCGTATGGCAGGGTGCGGAGACCCAGTACTTC
>NA|NA|TRBV12-3/TRBV12-4|TRBJ1-1
CASTVGSNTEAFF
TGTGCCAGCACCGTTGGGTCGAACACTGAAGCTTTCTTT
>NA|NA|TRBV6-6|TRBJ1-1
CASNEEWMNTEAFF
TGTGCCAGCAATGAAGAGTGGATGAACACTGAAGCTTTCTTT
>NA|TRBD1|TRBV11-2|TRBJ1-6
CASSWRQGDSPLHF
TGTGCCAGCAGCTGGCGACAGGGGGATTCACCCCTCCACTTT
>few|NA|TRBV3-1|TRBJ2-7
CASSQARPVPDEQYF
TGTGCCAGCAGCCAAGCCCGACCTGTCCCTGACGAGCAGTACTTC
>many|NA|TRBV5-4|TRBJ2-3
CASSSRGPYPRGTDTQYF
TGTGCCAGCAGCTCGCGGGGGCCCTACCCGCGAGGCACAGATACGCAGTATTTT
>many|NA|TRBV4-3|TRBJ2-7
CASSQVLGGGKQYF
TGCGCCAGCAGCCAAGTTCTGGGGGGCGGGAAGCAGTACTTC
>few|TRBD1|TRBV5-6|TRBJ1-1
CASRIYDRANTEAFF
TGTGCCAGCAGAATCTACGACAGGGCCAACACTGAAGCTTTCTTT
>many|NA|TRBV7-3|TRBJ1-1
CASSYSGGTTEAFF
TGTGCCAGCAGCTATAGCGGGGGGACCACTGAAGCTTTCTTT
>many|TRBD2|TRBV7-6|TRBJ2-3
CASSRKRGGTDTQYF
TGTGCCAGCAGCCGTAAGCGGGGGGGGACAGATACGCAGTATTTT
>few|NA|TRBV9|TRBJ2-3
CASSVEGIDTQYF
TGTGCCAGCAGCGTGGAAGGAATAGATACGCAGTATTTT